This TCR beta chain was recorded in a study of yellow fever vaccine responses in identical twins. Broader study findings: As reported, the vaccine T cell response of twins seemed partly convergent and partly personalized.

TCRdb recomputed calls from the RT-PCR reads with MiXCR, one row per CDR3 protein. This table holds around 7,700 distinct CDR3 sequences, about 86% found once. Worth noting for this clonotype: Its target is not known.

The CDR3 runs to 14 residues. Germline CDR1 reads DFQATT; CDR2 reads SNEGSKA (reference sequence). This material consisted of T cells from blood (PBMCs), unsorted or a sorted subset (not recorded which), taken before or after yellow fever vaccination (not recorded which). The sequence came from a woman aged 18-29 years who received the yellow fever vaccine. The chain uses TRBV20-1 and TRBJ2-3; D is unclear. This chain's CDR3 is CSPHISEPTDTQYF. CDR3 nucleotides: TGCAGCCCACATATATCCGAACCCACAGATACGCAGTATTTT.